The T cell receptor beta chain described here comes from a study of T-cell memory formation after mild COVID-19. Study-wide context: Clusters of TCRs were largely donor specific. General study findings and limits: CD4/CD8 balance characterized clones contracting day 15 to 85, and CD4+ skew characterized later expanders. Clones which contracted sat mainly in CM and EM if CD4+, and in EMRA if CD8+.

Trimming cost V 6 bases and J 0 bases, with 12 bases left between them. This CDR3 contains 15 residues. Germline CDR1 reads SGHTA; CDR2 reads FQGTGA. Turning to this clonotype: Antigen specificity is unknown.

A single record per CDR3 protein comes from TCRdb applying MiXCR to the 5' RACE reads. This table has about 560,000 distinct CDR3 sequences, about a fifth appearing once. The origin of this receptor is an adult woman who had mild COVID-19 (a few samples of this study predate the infection). Cell type and time point are not known. The sequenced material came from PBMCs or a T cell subset sorted from them (not recorded which). The chain couples TRBV7-3 to TRBJ2-1; D uncertain. CDR3 residues: CASRFRQSSYNEQFF. The CDR3 nucleotides read TGTGCCAGCAGGTTTAGGCAGAGCTCCTACAATGAGCAGTTCTTC.